A selection of T cell receptor beta chains follows, all from one sample in a study of blood T cells in healthy people across ages. TCRdb re-analysed the 5' RACE reads in MiXCR, keeping a single row per CDR3 protein. The data contain about 1.1 million distinct CDR3 sequences, more than 30% of them seen just once; the ten biggest clones take up over 10%. Sequenced sample: blood. These receptors originate from a man between 18 and 29 years old in good health. The CDR3 runs from the conserved cysteine through the conserved F or W. A D gene is named only where the DNA matches it firmly. Some rows have no size entry. The others give once, few or many, or a class for an expanded clone.

J gene: TRBJ1-6
clone size: .
V gene: TRBV20-1
D gene: TRBD1
CDR3 DNA: TGCAGTGCTCTCGGGACAGGGGGAAATTCACCCCTCCACTTT
CDR3 protein: CSALGTGGNSPLHF

J gene: TRBJ1-2
clone size: many
V gene: TRBV14
D gene: .
CDR3 DNA: TGTGCCAGCAGCCCTTTTGAGGGAACTGGCTACACCTTC
CDR3 protein: CASSPFEGTGYTF

J gene: TRBJ1-2
clone size: few
V gene: TRBV11-2
D gene: .
CDR3 DNA: TGTGCCAGCAGCTTAGGCACACAGGGCTATGGCTACACCTTC
CDR3 protein: CASSLGTQGYGYTF

J gene: TRBJ2-7
clone size: .
V gene: TRBV7-2
D gene: .
CDR3 DNA: TGTGCCTGCAACCTTAGCATAAATGAGCAGTACTTC
CDR3 protein: CACNLSINEQYF

J gene: TRBJ2-1
clone size: .
V gene: TRBV2
D gene: .
CDR3 DNA: TGTGCCAGCAGTGGGGACGGAGCGGGTGAGCAGTTCTTC
CDR3 protein: CASSGDGAGEQFF

J gene: TRBJ1-4
clone size: .
V gene: TRBV7-6
D gene: .
CDR3 DNA: TGTGCCAGCAGCTTAGGGCCGGTTGCAACTAATGAAAAACTGTTTTTT
CDR3 protein: CASSLGPVATNEKLFF

J gene: TRBJ1-1
clone size: few
V gene: TRBV4-1
D gene: TRBD1
CDR3 DNA: TGCGCCAGCAGCCCACTGGGACAGGGTCGCAACACTGAAGCTTTCTTT
CDR3 protein: CASSPLGQGRNTEAFF

J gene: TRBJ2-7
clone size: .
V gene: TRBV15
D gene: TRBD1
CDR3 DNA: TGTGCCACCAGCAACACAAGGGACAGGACCTACGAGCAGTACTTC
CDR3 protein: CATSNTRDRTYEQYF

J gene: TRBJ2-5
clone size: .
V gene: TRBV9
D gene: TRBD2
CDR3 DNA: TGTGCCAGCAGCGTAGCCGGGACTAGTCAAGAGACCCAGTACTTC
CDR3 protein: CASSVAGTSQETQYF

J gene: TRBJ1-5
clone size: .
V gene: TRBV6-1
D gene: TRBD1
CDR3 DNA: TGTGCCAGCAGTGAGGACAGGCCAACTCAGCCCCAGCATTTT
CDR3 protein: CASSEDRPTQPQHF

J gene: TRBJ1-3
clone size: .
V gene: TRBV9
D gene: .
CDR3 DNA: TGTGCCAGCAGCGCGACAGATTCTGGAAACACCATATATTTT
CDR3 protein: CASSATDSGNTIYF

J gene: TRBJ2-1
clone size: few
V gene: TRBV5-1
D gene: .
CDR3 DNA: TGCGCCAGCAGCCACGATAGAGGGTTCTCCTACAATGAGCAGTTCTTC
CDR3 protein: CASSHDRGFSYNEQFF

J gene: TRBJ1-5
clone size: few
V gene: TRBV6-1
D gene: .
CDR3 DNA: TGTGCCAGCTTACGGGCAAGGGGCAATCAGCCCCAGCATTTT
CDR3 protein: CASLRARGNQPQHF

J gene: TRBJ2-4
clone size: once
V gene: TRBV29-1
D gene: .
CDR3 DNA: TGCAGCGGCCACAGAGGAAACATTCAGTACTTC
CDR3 protein: CSGHRGNIQYF

J gene: TRBJ1-1
clone size: few
V gene: TRBV4-3
D gene: .
CDR3 DNA: TGCGCCAGCAGCACCGAGCCTGGCACTGAAGCTTTCTTT
CDR3 protein: CASSTEPGTEAFF

J gene: TRBJ2-1
clone size: .
V gene: TRBV7-2
D gene: TRBD2
CDR3 DNA: TGTGCCAGCAGCTCTCCTTGGTCTGCGGGGGGCCGGTTGGATGAGCAGTTCTTC
CDR3 protein: CASSSPWSAGGRLDEQFF

J gene: TRBJ2-4
clone size: .
V gene: TRBV7-8
D gene: .
CDR3 DNA: TGTGCCAGCAGCTTACGGGGCCGGGCCAAAAACATTCAGTACTTC
CDR3 protein: CASSLRGRAKNIQYF